This T cell receptor (beta chain) was recorded in a study of Graves' ophthalmopathy and Graves' hyperthyroidism. This clonotype was found many times. The antigen is undetermined. The trim removed 6 bases at V and 5 bases at J, leaving 10 bases unmatched. The germline gives CDR1 SNHLY, CDR2 FYNNEI. CDR3 length: 18 residues. Amplified material comprised TCR beta CDR3 regions derived from RNA transcripts. The first-round RT-PCR employed HTBI primers together with the Qiagen OneStep RT-PCR kit. A multiplex PCR was then performed as the second round. TCRdb independently ran MiXCR on the multiplex PCR reads; one entry per CDR3 protein. The top ten hold 3.3% of the sample, which has around 660,000 distinct CDR3 sequences, more than 40% seen once. Whole-study findings and limits: Among expanded thyroid clonotypes above 0.001 frequency, most also occurred in blood.

The chain joins TRBV2 to TRBJ2-2; the match to TRBD2 covers 15 bases. The specimen was peripheral blood. The source of this sequence is an adult man with Graves' ophthalmopathy. CDR3: CASRPPGTSGRITGELFF. The CDR3 DNA follows: TGTGCCAGCAGACCCCCCGGGACTAGCGGGAGGATTACCGGGGAGCTGTTTTTT.